This T cell receptor (beta chain) was observed in a study of tumor-infiltrating lymphocytes in primary liver carcinoma. Study-level points and caveats: Only around 7.5-24% of top clones occurred in all five tumor regions.

TCR beta cDNA was made from roughly 500 ng total RNA with a constant-region primer. Slightly modified ARM-PCR, run as three nested multiplex PCR rounds, produced the TCR beta libraries. In TCRdb, the multiplex PCR reads were re-called with MiXCR into one record per CDR3 protein. In the table there are 95,000 to 100,000 distinct CDR3 sequences, under 70% of which are singletons. From around 18-30 mg of unsorted bulk tissue, DNA and RNA were co-extracted together. Remarks on this clonotype: Its matching antigen is unknown.

The receptor comes from a woman aged 60-75 years with primary liver carcinoma and hepatitis B virus infection. The specimen was liver tumor tissue from sampling region 2. Subset here: tumor region T2, inferior pole.

The DNA of the CDR3 is TGTGCCAGCAGCTCAAACATTGGACAGGCGAGCACAGATATGCAATATTTT. Protein product: CASSSNIGQASTDMQYF. The chain employs TRBV6-1 and TRBJ2-3; 7 nucleotides align to TRBD1. The CDR3 runs to 17 residues. Germline V gene sequence: CDR1 MNHNS, CDR2 SASEGT. J gave up 15 bases and V 6 bases, and 27 bases lay outside the gene matches.